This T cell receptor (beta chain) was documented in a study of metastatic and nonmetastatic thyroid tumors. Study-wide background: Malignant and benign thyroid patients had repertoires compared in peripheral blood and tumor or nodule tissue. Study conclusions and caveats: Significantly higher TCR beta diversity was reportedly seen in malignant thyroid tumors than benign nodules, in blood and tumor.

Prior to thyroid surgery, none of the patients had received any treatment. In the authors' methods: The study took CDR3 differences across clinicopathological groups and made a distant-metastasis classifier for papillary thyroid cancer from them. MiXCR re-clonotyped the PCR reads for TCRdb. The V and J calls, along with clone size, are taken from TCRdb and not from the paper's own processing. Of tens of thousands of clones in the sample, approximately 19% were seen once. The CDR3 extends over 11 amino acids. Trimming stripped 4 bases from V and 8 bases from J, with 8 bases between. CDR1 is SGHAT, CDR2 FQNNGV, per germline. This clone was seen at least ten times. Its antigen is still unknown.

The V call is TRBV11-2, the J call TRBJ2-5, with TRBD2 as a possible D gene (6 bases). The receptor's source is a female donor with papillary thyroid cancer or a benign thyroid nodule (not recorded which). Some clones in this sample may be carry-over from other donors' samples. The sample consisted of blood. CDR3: CASSSGGTQYF. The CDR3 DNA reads TGTGCCAGCAGCTCCGGGGGAACCCAGTACTTC.